The sequence of this TCR beta chain was determined in a study of cytomegalovirus exposure and HLA in healthy donors. A note on this clone: What it binds is unknown.

General observations from the study: Equally common other TCR beta chains were less clonally expanded than HLA-associated ones, a later analysis found.

Germline CDR1 reads MNHEY; CDR2 reads SVGAGI. The CDR3 contains 15 residues. PCR used 60 Vbeta primers and 13 Jbeta primers. TCRdb's table, derived via immunoSEQ multiplex PCR, lists solely in-frame clones and lacks some. The sample consists of 150,000 to 200,000 clones, approximately 80% of them appearing once. The rearrangement links TRBV6-5 to TRBJ2-5, with TRBD1 identical over 12 bases. The DNA matches TRBJ2-7 better at its end, which makes the J call doubtful. Sequences were obtained from PBMCs. This receptor was obtained from a male donor in good health and CMV-seropositive. CDR3 in amino acids: CASSRGQGARYEQYF. DNA for the CDR3: TGTGCCAGCAGTAGGGGACAGGGGGCTCGCTACGAGCAGTACTTC.